This TCR beta chain was found in a study of blood T cell repertoires in COVID-19. Across the whole study: PBMCs, B-cell-depleted T cells, or T cells provided the cDNA or gDNA that made up the material.

Original analysis: Amplification from reference gene primers served as the basis for estimated nucleated cell counts. Profiled with immunoSEQ multiplex PCR; TCRdb holds only in-frame clones, not every one. That table is the source of V, J and clone size, and D and trimming were worked out from the DNA. The data show 90,000 to 140,000 clones, 85% seen once. V lost 6 bases and J 0 bases, leaving 12 bases between the germline ends. Germline V lookup: CDR1 MNHEY, CDR2 SVGAGI. The CDR3 length is 15 residues. The specimen sequenced was peripheral blood. The receptor was isolated from a man between 50 and 59 years old with acute or convalescent COVID-19. The V call is TRBV6-5, the J call TRBJ2-1; D call uncertain. The CDR3 protein is CASRLNPSSYNEQFF. As DNA, the CDR3 is TGTGCCAGCAGGCTAAACCCAAGCTCCTACAATGAGCAGTTCTTC.